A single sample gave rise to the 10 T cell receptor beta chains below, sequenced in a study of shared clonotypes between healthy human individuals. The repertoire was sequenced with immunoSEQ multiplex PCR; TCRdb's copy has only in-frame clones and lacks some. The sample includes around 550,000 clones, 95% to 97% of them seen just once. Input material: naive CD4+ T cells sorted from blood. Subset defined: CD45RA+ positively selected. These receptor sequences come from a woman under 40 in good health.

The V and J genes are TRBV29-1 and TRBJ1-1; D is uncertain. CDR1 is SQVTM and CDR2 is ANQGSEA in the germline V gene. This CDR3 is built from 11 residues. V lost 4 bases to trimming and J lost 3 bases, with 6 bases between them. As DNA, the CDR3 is TGCAGCGTTGTGCTTCACACTGAAGCTTTCTTT. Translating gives CSVVLHTEAFF.

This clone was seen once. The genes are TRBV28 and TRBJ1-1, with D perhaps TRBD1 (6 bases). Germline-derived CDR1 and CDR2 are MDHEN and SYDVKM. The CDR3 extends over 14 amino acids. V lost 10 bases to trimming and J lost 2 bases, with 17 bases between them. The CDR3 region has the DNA TGTGCCACCTCCGGCGGACAGAGTAACACTGAAGCTTTCTTT. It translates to CATSGGQSNTEAFF.

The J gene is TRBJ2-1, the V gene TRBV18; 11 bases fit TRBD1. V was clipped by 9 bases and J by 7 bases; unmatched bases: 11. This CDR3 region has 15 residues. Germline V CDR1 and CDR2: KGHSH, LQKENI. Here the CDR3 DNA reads TGTGCCAGTCAATGGACAGGGGGCGCGAGGAATGAGCAGTTCTTC. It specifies CASQWTGGARNEQFF.

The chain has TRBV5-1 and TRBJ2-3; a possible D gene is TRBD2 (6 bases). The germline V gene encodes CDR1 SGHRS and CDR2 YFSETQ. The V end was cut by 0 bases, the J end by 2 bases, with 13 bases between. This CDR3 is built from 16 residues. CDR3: CASSLARDSYTDTQYF. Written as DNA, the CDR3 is TGCGCCAGCAGCTTGGCCCGGGACTCCTACACAGATACGCAGTATTTT.

The CDR3 nucleotides read TGTGCCAGCAGTTCCTCAATCTACGAGCAGTACTTC. This translates into CASSSSIYEQYF. V gene TRBV28 combines with J gene TRBJ2-5; no firm D call. Matching the DNA end better, TRBJ2-7 makes the J call doubtful. This CDR3 has 12 residues. Germline V gene data show CDR1 as MDHEN and CDR2 as SYDVKM.

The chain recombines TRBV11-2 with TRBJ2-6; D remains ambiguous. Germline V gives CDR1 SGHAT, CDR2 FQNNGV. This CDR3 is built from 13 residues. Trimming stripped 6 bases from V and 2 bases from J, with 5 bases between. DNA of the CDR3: TGTGCCAGCAGTCCTGCTGGGGCCAACGTCCTGACTTTC. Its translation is CASSPAGANVLTF.

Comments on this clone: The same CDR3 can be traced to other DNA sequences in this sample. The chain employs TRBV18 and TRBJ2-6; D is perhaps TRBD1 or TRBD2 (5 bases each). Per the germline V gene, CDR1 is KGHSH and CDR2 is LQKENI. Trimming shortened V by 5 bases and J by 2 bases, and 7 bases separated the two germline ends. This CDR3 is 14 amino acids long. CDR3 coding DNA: TGTGCCAGCTCAGGGGGAGCTGGGGCCAACGTCCTGACTTTC. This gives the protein CASSGGAGANVLTF.

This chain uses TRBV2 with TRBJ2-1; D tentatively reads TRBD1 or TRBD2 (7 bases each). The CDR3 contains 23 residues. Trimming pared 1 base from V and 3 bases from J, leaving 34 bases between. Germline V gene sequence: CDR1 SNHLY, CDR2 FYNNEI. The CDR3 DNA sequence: TGTGCCAGCAGTGAAGGCCGGGACAGCACCGGGACTAAGAAATTTAGAGGCTACAATGAGCAGTTCTTC. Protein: CASSEGRDSTGTKKFRGYNEQFF.

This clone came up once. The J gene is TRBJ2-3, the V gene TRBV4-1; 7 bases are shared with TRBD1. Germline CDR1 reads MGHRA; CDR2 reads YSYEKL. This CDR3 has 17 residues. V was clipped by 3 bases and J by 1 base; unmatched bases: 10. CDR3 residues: CASSQRPTGTGTDTQYF. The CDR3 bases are TGCGCCAGCAGCCAGAGACCCACCGGGACAGGCACAGATACGCAGTATTTT.

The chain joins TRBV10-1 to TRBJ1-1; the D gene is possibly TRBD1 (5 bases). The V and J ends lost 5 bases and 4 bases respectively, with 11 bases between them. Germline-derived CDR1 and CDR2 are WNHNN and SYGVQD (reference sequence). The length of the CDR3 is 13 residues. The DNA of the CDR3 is TGCGCCAGCAGTTGGGACGGATCCACTGAAGCTTTCTTT. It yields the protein CASSWDGSTEAFF.